This T cell receptor (beta chain) was profiled in a study of blood T cell repertoires in COVID-19. From germline, CDR1 is KGHSH and CDR2 LQKENI. The CDR3 sequence is 15 residues long. Trimming at V came to 4 bases and at J to 1 base, leaving 3 bases not matched to a gene. Method: immunoSEQ multiplex PCR; TCRdb's copy keeps in-frame clones and lacks some. The table records approximately 230,000 clones, around nine tenths of them present only once. The sequenced material came from peripheral blood. The rearrangement links TRBV18 to TRBJ2-7; 11 positions agree with TRBD1. This receptor was taken from a woman between 35 and 50 years old who had recovered from COVID-19. The DNA of the CDR3 is TGTGCCAGCTCACACGGACAGGGGGCTTCCTACGAGCAGTACTTC. The encoded protein is CASSHGQGASYEQYF.